The 3 T cell receptor beta chains below come from one sample, sequenced in a study of blood T cells in healthy people across ages. A second PCR, run for about 7 to 11 cycles, used a sample-barcoded 5' primer plus a J-beta primer mix. Via MiXCR, TCRdb re-called the 5' RACE reads, giving one row per CDR3 protein. The sample holds 1.5 million to 1.8 million distinct CDR3 sequences, 42% seen once. Sequenced input: blood. The receptors were sampled from a woman between 18 and 30 years old in good health.

This clonotype was counted once. This chain links TRBV29-1 with TRBJ1-4; 8 positions agree with TRBD1. V lost 7 bases to trimming and J lost 0 bases; unmatched junction nucleotides: 10. The V gene's germline CDR1 is SQVTM and CDR2 ANQGSEA. CDR3 length equals 16 residues. CDR3 coding DNA: TGCAGCGCCGCATGGGGGACAGGACCAACTAATGAAAAACTGTTTTTT. This gives the protein CSAAWGTGPTNEKLFF.

Comments on this clonotype: Germline and junction disagree at one end, which may indicate a read error. This sequence joins TRBV4-3 and TRBJ2-3, with TRBD2 identical over 7 bases. Germline lookup yields CDR1 LGHNA and CDR2 YSLEER. The CDR3 loop spans 17 amino acids. The CDR3 DNA follows: TGCGCCAGCAGCCAAGATTGGAACGGGGGGAGCACGGATACGCAGTATTTT. Residues: CASSQDWNGGSTDTQYF.

The V and J genes are TRBV20-1 and TRBJ1-1, with 10 bases that match TRBD1. Germline-derived CDR1 and CDR2 are DFQATT and SNEGSKA (reference sequence). The CDR3 spans 16 residues. Unmatched junction bases numbered 18, after V lost 7 bases and J lost 7 bases. The CDR3 protein is CSVTRGTGVGNGEAFF. The CDR3, as DNA: TGCAGTGTAACAAGAGGGACAGGGGTCGGGAACGGTGAAGCTTTCTTT.